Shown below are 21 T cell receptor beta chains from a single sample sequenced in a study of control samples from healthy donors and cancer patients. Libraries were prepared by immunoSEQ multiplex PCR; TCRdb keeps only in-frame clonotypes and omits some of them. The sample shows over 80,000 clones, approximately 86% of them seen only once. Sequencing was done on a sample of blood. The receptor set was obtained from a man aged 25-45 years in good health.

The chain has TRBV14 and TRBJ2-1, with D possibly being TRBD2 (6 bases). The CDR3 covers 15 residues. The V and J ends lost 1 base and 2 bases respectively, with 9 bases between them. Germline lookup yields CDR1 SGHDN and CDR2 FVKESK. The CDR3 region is CASSQVPGAYNEQFF. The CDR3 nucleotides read TGTGCCAGCAGCCAAGTACCGGGGGCCTACAATGAGCAGTTCTTC.

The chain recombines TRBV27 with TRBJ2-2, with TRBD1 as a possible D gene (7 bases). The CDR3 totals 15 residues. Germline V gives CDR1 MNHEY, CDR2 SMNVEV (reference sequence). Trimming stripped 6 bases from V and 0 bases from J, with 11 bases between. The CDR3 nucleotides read TGTGCCAGCAGAGGCGGGACAGCGAACACCGGGGAGCTGTTTTTT. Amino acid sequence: CASRGGTANTGELFF.

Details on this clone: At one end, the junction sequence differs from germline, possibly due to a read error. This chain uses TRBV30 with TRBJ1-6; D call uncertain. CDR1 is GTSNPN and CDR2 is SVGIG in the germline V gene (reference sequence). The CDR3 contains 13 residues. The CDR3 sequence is CAWRWVENSPPHF. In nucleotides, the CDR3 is TGTGCCTGGAGGTGGGTGGAGAATTCACCCCCCCACTTT. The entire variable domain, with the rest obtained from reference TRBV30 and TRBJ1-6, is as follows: SQTIHQWPATLVQPVGSPLSLECTVEGTSNPNLYWYRQAAGRGLQLLFYSVGIGQISSEVPQNLSASRPQDRQFILSSKKLLLSDSGFYLCAWRWVENSPPHFGNGTRLTVT.

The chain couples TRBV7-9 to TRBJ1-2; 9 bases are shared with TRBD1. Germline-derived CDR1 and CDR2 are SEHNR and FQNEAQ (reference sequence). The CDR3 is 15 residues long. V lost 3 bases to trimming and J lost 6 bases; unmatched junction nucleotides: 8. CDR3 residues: CASSLWLGQGHGYTF. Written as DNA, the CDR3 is TGTGCCAGCAGCTTGTGGTTGGGACAGGGACATGGCTACACCTTC.

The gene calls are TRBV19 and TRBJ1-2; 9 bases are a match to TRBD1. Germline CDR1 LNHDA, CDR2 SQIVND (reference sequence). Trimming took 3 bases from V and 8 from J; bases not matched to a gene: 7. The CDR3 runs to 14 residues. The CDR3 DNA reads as TGTGCCAGTAGTATCGGGACAGGGCGGCGCGGCTACACCTTC. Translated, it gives CASSIGTGRRGYTF.

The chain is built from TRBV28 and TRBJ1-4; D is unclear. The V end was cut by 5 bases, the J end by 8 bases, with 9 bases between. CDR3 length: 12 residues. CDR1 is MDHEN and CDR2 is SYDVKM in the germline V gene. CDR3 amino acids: CASSLGNEKLFF. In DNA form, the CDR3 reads TGTGCCAGCAGTCTCGGGAACGAAAAACTGTTTTTT.

The CDR3 DNA reads as TGTGCCTGGGGAGTGGGACAGGGCACAGATACGCAGTATTTT. As protein: CAWGVGQGTDTQYF. The gene calls are TRBV30 and TRBJ2-3, with TRBD1 matching over 8 bases. The CDR3 extends over 14 amino acids. Germline CDR1 GTSNPN, CDR2 SVGIG (reference sequence). V lost 5 bases to trimming and J lost 1 base; unmatched junction nucleotides: 5.

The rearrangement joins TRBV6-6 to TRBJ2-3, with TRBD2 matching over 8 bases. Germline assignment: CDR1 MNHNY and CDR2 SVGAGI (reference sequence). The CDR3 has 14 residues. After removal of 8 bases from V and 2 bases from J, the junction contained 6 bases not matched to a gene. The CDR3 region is CASVAGGPTDTQYF. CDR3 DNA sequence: TGTGCCAGCGTTGCGGGGGGACCCACAGATACGCAGTATTTT.

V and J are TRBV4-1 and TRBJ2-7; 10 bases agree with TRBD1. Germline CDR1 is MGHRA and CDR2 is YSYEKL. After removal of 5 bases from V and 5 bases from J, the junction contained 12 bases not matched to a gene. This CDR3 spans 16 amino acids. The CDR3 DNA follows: TGCGCCAGCAGCAATCTACAGGGACAGGGGATAGACGAGCAGTACTTC. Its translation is CASSNLQGQGIDEQYF.

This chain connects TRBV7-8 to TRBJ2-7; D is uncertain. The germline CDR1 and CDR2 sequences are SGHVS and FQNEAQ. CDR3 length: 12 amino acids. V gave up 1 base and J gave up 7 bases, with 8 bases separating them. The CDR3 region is CASSLEYGEQYF. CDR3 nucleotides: TGTGCCAGCAGCTTAGAGTACGGAGAGCAGTACTTC.

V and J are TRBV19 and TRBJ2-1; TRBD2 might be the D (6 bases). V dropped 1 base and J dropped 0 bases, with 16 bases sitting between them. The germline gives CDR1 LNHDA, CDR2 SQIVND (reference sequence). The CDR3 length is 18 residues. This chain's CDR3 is CASSIGPGTRSSYNEQFF. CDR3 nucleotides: TGTGCCAGTAGTATAGGCCCCGGGACTCGGAGCTCCTACAATGAGCAGTTCTTC.

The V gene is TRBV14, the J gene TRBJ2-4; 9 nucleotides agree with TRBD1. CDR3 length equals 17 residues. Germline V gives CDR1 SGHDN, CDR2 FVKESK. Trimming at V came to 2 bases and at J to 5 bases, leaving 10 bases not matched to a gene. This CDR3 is CASSQRSGQGGENIQYF. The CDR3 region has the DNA TGTGCCAGCAGCCAAAGGTCGGGACAGGGCGGCGAAAACATTCAGTACTTC.

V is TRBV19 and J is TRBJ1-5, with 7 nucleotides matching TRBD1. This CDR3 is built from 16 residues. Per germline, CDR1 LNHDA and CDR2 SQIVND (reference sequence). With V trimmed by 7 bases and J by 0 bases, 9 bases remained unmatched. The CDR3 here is CASNARTGISNQPQHF. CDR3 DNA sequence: TGTGCCAGTAATGCTAGGACAGGTATTAGCAATCAGCCCCAGCATTTT.

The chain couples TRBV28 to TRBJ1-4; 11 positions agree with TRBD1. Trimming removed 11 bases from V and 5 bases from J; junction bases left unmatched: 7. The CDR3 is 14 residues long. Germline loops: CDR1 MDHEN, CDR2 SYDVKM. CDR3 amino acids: CAGHRDRGNEKLFF. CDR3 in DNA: TGTGCCGGGCACCGGGACAGGGGGAATGAAAAACTGTTTTTT.

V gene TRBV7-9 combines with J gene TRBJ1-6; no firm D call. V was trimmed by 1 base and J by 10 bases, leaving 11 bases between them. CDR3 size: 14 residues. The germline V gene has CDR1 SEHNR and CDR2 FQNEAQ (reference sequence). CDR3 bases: TGTGCCAGCAGCTTAGAAACAAGGAGCTCACCCCTCCACTTT. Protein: CASSLETRSSPLHF.

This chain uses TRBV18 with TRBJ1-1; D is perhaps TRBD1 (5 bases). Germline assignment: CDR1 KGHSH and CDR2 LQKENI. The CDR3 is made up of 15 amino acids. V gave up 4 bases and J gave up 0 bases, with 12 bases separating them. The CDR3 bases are TGTGCCAGCTCACGCACGACAGATATGAACACTGAAGCTTTCTTT. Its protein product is CASSRTTDMNTEAFF.

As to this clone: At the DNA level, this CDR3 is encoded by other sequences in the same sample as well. The CDR3 nucleotides read TGCGCCAGCAGCCCAGGACAGGGCGGAAACACCATATATTTT. It codes for CASSPGQGGNTIYF. The chain combines TRBV5-1 with TRBJ1-3; TRBD1 aligns across 8 bases. After removal of 4 bases from V and 4 bases from J, the junction contained 4 bases not matched to a gene. The CDR3 is made up of 14 amino acids. Germline V gene data show CDR1 as SGHRS and CDR2 as YFSETQ.

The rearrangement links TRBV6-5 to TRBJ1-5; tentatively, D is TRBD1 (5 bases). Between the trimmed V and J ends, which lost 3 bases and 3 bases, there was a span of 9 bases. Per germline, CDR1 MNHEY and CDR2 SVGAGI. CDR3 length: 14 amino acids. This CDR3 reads CASSYSGYNQPQHF. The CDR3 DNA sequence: TGTGCCAGCAGTTATTCAGGGTACAATCAGCCCCAGCATTTT.

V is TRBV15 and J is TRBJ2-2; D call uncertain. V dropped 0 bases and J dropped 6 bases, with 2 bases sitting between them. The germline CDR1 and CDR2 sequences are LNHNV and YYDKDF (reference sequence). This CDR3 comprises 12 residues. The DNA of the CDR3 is TGTGCCACCAGCAGAGATTCCGGGGAGCTGTTTTTT. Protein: CATSRDSGELFF.

The CDR3 here is CAWSVGRGLRGYTF. DNA for the CDR3: TGTGCCTGGAGTGTAGGCAGGGGGCTTCGTGGCTACACCTTC. This sequence joins TRBV30 and TRBJ1-2, with 8 bases lining up with TRBD1. The CDR3 spans 14 residues. V dropped 0 bases and J dropped 7; count of bases not matched to a gene: 7. Germline values: CDR1 GTSNPN, CDR2 SVGIG (reference sequence).

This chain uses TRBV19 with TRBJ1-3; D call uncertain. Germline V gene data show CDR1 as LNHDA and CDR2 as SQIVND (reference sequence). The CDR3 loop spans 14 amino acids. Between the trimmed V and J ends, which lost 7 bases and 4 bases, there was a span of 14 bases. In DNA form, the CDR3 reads TGTGCCAGTACCTTTCGGACCGCCGGAAACACCATATATTTT. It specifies CASTFRTAGNTIYF.